This paragraph covers one T cell receptor beta chain sequence. This specimen comes from a study of blood T cell repertoires in COVID-19. The CDR3 covers 12 residues. V lost 4 bases and J lost 7; bases outside the gene matches: 3. Original analysis: The authors estimated nucleated cell counts from reference gene primer amplification. Here immunoSEQ multiplex PCR was the method, and the copy in TCRdb shows in-frame clones only, minus some. V and J calls and clone size are given by that table; D and trimming were obtained from the DNA. The profile shows roughly 300,000 clones, around 87% of them singletons.

The chain joins TRBV12-3 or TRBV12-4 to TRBJ1-2; 7 bases are a match to TRBD1. This sequence was found in a woman aged 45-59 years who had recovered from COVID-19. The sequenced sample consisted of peripheral blood. The CDR3: CASSSTGFGYTF. CDR3 coding DNA: TGTGCCAGCAGTTCGACAGGGTTTGGCTACACCTTC.